This passage covers 8 T cell receptor beta chains from one sample sequenced in a study of blood T cell repertoires in COVID-19. TCRdb keeps only in-frame clones here, not all; method: immunoSEQ multiplex PCR. Among 300,000 to 500,000 clones listed, roughly 88% were seen once. Specimen: PBMCs or T cells enriched from blood (not recorded which). Receptors were obtained from a woman under 40 with acute COVID-19.

CDR3 residues: CASSFRGSNYGYTF. Here the CDR3 DNA reads TGTGCCAGCAGCTTCAGGGGGTCTAACTATGGCTACACCTTC. This chain connects TRBV5-6 to TRBJ1-2; 7 bases align to TRBD1. CDR1 is SGHDT and CDR2 is YYEEEE in the germline V gene. V gave up 2 bases and J gave up 0 bases; unmatched junction bases: 1. The CDR3 loop spans 14 amino acids.

CDR3 coding DNA: TGTGCCACCAGTGGGGGACAGGGGTCGAGGGAGCAGTACTTC. Protein sequence: CATSGGQGSREQYF. The chain links TRBV24-1 to TRBJ2-7, with 10 bases matching TRBD1. The trim removed 5 bases at V and 7 bases at J, leaving 7 bases unmatched. There are 14 residues in the CDR3. Germline V CDR1 and CDR2: KGHDR, SFDVKD.

This clone has a single count. The chain couples TRBV6-5 to TRBJ1-6, with D unresolved. Trimming took 8 bases from V and 0 from J, leaving 8 bases between them. The CDR3 sequence is 14 residues long. Germline lookup yields CDR1 MNHEY and CDR2 SVGAGI. The CDR3: CASGEASYNSPLHF. The CDR3 coding sequence is TGTGCCAGCGGGGAGGCCTCCTATAATTCACCCCTCCACTTT.

The rearrangement joins TRBV9 to TRBJ1-2; D ambiguous. Germline loops: CDR1 SGDLS, CDR2 YYNGEE. Trimming left V 6 bases short and J 0 bases short, with 9 bases between. The CDR3 consists of 13 residues. Here the CDR3 DNA reads TGTGCCAGCACCCCGGGGTCTAACTATGGCTACACCTTC. Translation gives CASTPGSNYGYTF.

This clone came up once. V usage is TRBV7-3 and J usage is TRBJ1-6; D is possibly TRBD1 (6 bases). V gave up 2 bases and J gave up 5 bases, with 13 bases separating them. CDR1 SGHTA and CDR2 FQGTGA come from the germline V gene. This CDR3 comprises 16 residues. The CDR3 DNA is TGTGCCAGCAGCTTATGGGGGCCAGGGAATAATTCACCCCTCCACTTT. Translation: CASSLWGPGNNSPLHF.

This chain links TRBV18 with TRBJ1-1; maybe TRBD1 (5 bases). The germline V gene has CDR1 KGHSH and CDR2 LQKENI. The CDR3 runs to 16 residues. Trimming took 1 base from V and 4 from J, leaving 16 bases between them. The CDR3 DNA sequence: TGTGCCAGCTCACCACAGCAGGGCGGGGAGACCACTGAAGCTTTCTTT. Its translation: CASSPQQGGETTEAFF.

V usage is TRBV4-1 and J usage is TRBJ1-2; maybe TRBD1 (6 bases). V lost 0 bases and J 2 bases, leaving 10 bases between the germline ends. CDR1 and CDR2 from the germline V gene are MGHRA and YSYEKL. The CDR3 consists of 15 residues. Here the CDR3 reads CASSQENTGNYGYTF. The CDR3 coding sequence is TGCGCCAGCAGCCAAGAGAACACAGGGAACTATGGCTACACCTTC.

J is TRBJ2-2 and V is TRBV27, with 7 bases fitting TRBD1. Germline CDR1 is MNHEY and CDR2 is SMNVEV (reference sequence). This CDR3 comprises 13 residues. Trimming cost V 6 bases and J 9 bases; bases outside gene matches: 7. CDR3 in amino acids: CASSQGQFRELFF. DNA for the CDR3: TGTGCCAGCAGCCAGGGACAGTTTAGGGAGCTGTTTTTT.